A single count supports the clone carrying this TCR beta chain. What it binds is unknown. The assay was immunoSEQ multiplex PCR, and TCRdb's table has in-frame clones only and misses some. The table includes 5,600 or so clones, about three fifths detected once. The data are from a study of CD8 T cell repertoires and HIV-1 epitope variants. Whole-study results and caveats: About five clonotypes recognized Nef KF9, one HW9, none TAALDMSHF.

CDR3 length: 14 residues. Germline-derived CDR1 and CDR2 are SEHNR and FQNEAQ (reference sequence). V was shortened by 5 bases and J by 2 bases, with 12 bases between the two germline ends. The clonotype originates from a male donor with HIV. J is TRBJ2-5 and V is TRBV7-9; the D gene is possibly TRBD2 (5 bases). The source material was cultured CD8+ T cells derived from PBMCs. CDR3 amino acids: CASSPDSLQETQYF. For the CDR3, the DNA is TGTGCCAGCAGCCCGGACTCACTACAAGAGACCCAGTACTTC.